This T cell receptor beta chain was identified during a study of CD8+CD57+ T cells in acquired aplastic anemia. Study as a whole: Across the sorted CD4+ and CD8+ cells, DNA amounts averaged approximately 3 ug.

Of note for this clonotype: Antigen specificity is unknown.

Both TCR beta VDJ combination and CDR3 sequence profiling were carried out. Genomic DNA was the template for this profiling. TCRdb reprocessed the reads via MiXCR and lists one record per CDR3 protein. The sample yields more than 150,000 distinct CDR3 sequences, nearly 50% seen once. Study-wide points: Found in both controls and patients were twenty-nine CD8+ CDR3 sequences.

Trimming cost V 1 base and J 6 bases; bases outside gene matches: 7. Germline CDR1 is SGHVS and CDR2 is FNYEAQ. This CDR3 region has 16 residues. Flow cytometry had shown expanded CD8+CD57+ cells in the patients chosen for sequencing. Each patient had severe acquired aplastic anemia. The chain employs TRBV7-6 and TRBJ2-7; TRBD1 aligns across 12 bases. This receptor was identified in a human donor with aplastic anemia. Sequencing was performed on sorted CD4+, CD8+, or CD8+CD57+ T cells (not recorded which) from PBMCs. CDR3 DNA sequence: TGTGCCAGCAGCTTAGAAGGGACAGGGGGCGTTGGCGAGCAGTACTTC. Translated, it gives CASSLEGTGGVGEQYF.